The 11 T cell receptor beta chains presented below share a single source sample, sequenced in a study of blood T cell repertoires in COVID-19. Generated by immunoSEQ multiplex PCR, the TCRdb table keeps only in-frame clones and is missing some. Seen here are 250,000 to 400,000 clones, around 88% observed once, and the top ten hold 1.5% to 2%. Sequencing was carried out using peripheral blood. The receptors come from a woman in her 30s with COVID-19, enrolled during active disease.

The V call is TRBV5-1, the J call TRBJ1-1; D might be TRBD1 (5 bases). The V and J ends lost 1 base and 4 bases respectively, with 14 bases between them. The CDR3 has 15 residues. CDR1 and CDR2 (germline): SGHRS, YFSETQ. This CDR3 reads CASSLSAGLGTEAFF. The CDR3 bases are TGCGCCAGCAGCTTGTCGGCAGGGTTGGGCACTGAAGCTTTCTTT. The variable domain in full, completed from reference TRBV5-1 and TRBJ1-1, reads KAGVTQTPRYLIKTRGQQVTLSCSPISGHRSVSWYQQTPGQGLQFLFEYFSETQRNKGNFPGRFSGRQFSNSRSEMNVSTLELGDSALYLCASSLSAGLGTEAFFGQGTRLTVV.

DNA for the CDR3: TGTGCCAGCAGCTCCGGACAGGGCTTCACACCCCTCCACTTT. Amino acids: CASSSGQGFTPLHF. The V gene is TRBV5-6, the J gene TRBJ1-6; 8 nucleotides line up with TRBD1. Germline V gene lookup returns CDR1 SGHDT and CDR2 YYEEEE. After removal of 3 bases from V and 11 bases from J, the junction contained 7 bases not matched to a gene. The length of the CDR3 is 14 residues.

The genes are TRBV4-3 and TRBJ2-7; D perhaps matches TRBD1 (5 bases). Trimming stripped 0 bases from V and 3 bases from J, with 15 bases between. Germline CDR1 is LGHNA and CDR2 is YSLEER. This CDR3 has 16 residues. CDR3 in DNA: TGCGCCAGCAGCCAAGAGGCGCAGGGCAAGTTCTACGAGCAGTACTTC. Its translation is CASSQEAQGKFYEQYF.

The J gene is TRBJ1-3, the V gene TRBV30; no clear D. The V end lost 0 bases, the J end lost 8 bases, and 26 bases lay between the germline ends. This CDR3 region has 18 residues. The germline V gene has CDR1 GTSNPN and CDR2 SVGIG (reference sequence). The CDR3 bases are TGTGCCTGGAGTGTTCTACTGGGTCAAGCGGGGAAACCGGACACCATATATTTT. Encoded protein: CAWSVLLGQAGKPDTIYF. The full variable domain, with the rest looked up from reference TRBV30 and TRBJ1-3, is SQTIHQWPATLVQPVGSPLSLECTVEGTSNPNLYWYRQAAGRGLQLLFYSVGIGQISSEVPQNLSASRPQDRQFILSSKKLLLSDSGFYLCAWSVLLGQAGKPDTIYFGEGSWLTVV.

The V gene is TRBV10-3, the J gene TRBJ2-5; 8 bases align to TRBD1. Germline V lookup: CDR1 ENHRY, CDR2 SYGVKD. Trimming removed 6 bases from V and 5 bases from J; junction bases left unmatched: 5. This CDR3 has 13 residues. The CDR3 region has the DNA TGTGCCATCAGCCAGGGGGCGGGTGAGACCCAGTACTTC. This codes for CAISQGAGETQYF.

The chain couples TRBV12-3 or TRBV12-4 to TRBJ1-2; TRBD1 matches 7 bases. V trimming: 8 bases; J trimming: 7 bases; junction bases outside the gene matches: 4. CDR3 length equals 11 residues. Written as DNA, the CDR3 is TGTGCCAGCTGGACAGGCGGTGGCTACACCTTC. Protein: CASWTGGGYTF.

This chain joins TRBV19 and TRBJ1-1; the D is unclear. Per the germline V gene, CDR1 is LNHDA and CDR2 is SQIVND (reference sequence). Trimming cost V 5 bases and J 0 bases, with 4 bases left between them. This CDR3 spans 12 amino acids. DNA of the CDR3: TGTGCCAGTAGTTACATGAACACTGAAGCTTTCTTT. This sequence encodes CASSYMNTEAFF.

This chain uses TRBV11-2 with TRBJ2-1; TRBD2 agrees at 7 bases. This CDR3 is built from 16 residues. V gave up 6 bases and J gave up 0 bases; unmatched junction bases: 8. Germline loops: CDR1 SGHAT, CDR2 FQNNGV. CDR3 residues: CASRPVGGSSYNEQFF. The CDR3 DNA reads as TGTGCCAGCAGGCCGGTGGGGGGGAGCTCCTACAATGAGCAGTTCTTC.

This chain joins TRBV11-1 and TRBJ1-5; a weak D match, TRBD1 (5 bases). The CDR3 length is 14 residues. Trimming took 3 bases from V and 2 from J, leaving 8 bases between them. CDR1 is SGHAT, CDR2 FQDESV, per germline (reference sequence). CDR3 DNA sequence: TGTGCCAGCAGCTTGGGGGGGGGCAATCAGCCCCAGCATTTT. It yields the protein CASSLGGGNQPQHF.

The chain carries TRBV6-5 and TRBJ1-5; D is ambiguous. Trimming pared 4 bases from V and 3 bases from J, leaving 10 bases between. The CDR3 is 14 residues long. The germline V gene has CDR1 MNHEY and CDR2 SVGAGI. CDR3 coding DNA: TGTGCCAGCAGTTCGCTCGGTCTCAATCAGCCCCAGCATTTT. Translation: CASSSLGLNQPQHF.

Points on this clone: Other DNA sequences of this sample code for an identical CDR3. This CDR3 is CASSIGTAYGYTF. The CDR3 bases are TGTGCCAGTAGTATCGGGACAGCCTATGGCTACACCTTC. This chain links TRBV19 with TRBJ1-2, with 7 nucleotides matching TRBD1. Germline CDR1 and CDR2: LNHDA and SQIVND (reference sequence). V lost 3 bases to trimming and J lost 4 bases; unmatched junction nucleotides: 2. The CDR3 has 13 residues.